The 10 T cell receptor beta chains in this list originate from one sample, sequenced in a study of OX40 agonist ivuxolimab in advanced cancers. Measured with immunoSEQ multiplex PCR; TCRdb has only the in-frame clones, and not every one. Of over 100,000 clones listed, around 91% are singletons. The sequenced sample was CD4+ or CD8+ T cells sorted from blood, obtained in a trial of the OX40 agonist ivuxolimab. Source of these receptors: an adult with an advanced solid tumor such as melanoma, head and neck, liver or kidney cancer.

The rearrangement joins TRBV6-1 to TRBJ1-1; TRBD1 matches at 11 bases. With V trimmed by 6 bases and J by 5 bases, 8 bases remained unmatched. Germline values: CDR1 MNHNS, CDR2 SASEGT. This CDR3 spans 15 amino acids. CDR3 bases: TGTGCCAGCAGACTCGACGGACAGGGGGCGACTGAAGCTTTCTTT. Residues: CASRLDGQGATEAFF.

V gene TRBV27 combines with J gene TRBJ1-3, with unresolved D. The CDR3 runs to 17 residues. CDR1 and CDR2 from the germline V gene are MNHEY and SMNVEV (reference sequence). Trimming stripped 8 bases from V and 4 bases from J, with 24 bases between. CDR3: CASSRGPSALPGNTIYF. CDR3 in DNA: TGTGCCAGCTCTCGGGGTCCCTCCGCTCTGCCCGGAAACACCATATATTTT.

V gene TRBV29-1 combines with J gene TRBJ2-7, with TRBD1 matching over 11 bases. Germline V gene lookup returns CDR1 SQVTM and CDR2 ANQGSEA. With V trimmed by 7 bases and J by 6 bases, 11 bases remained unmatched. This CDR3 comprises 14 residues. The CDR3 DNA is TGCAGCGCCGCTAAAGGGACAGGGGGGCGCGAGCAGTACTTC. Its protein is CSAAKGTGGREQYF.

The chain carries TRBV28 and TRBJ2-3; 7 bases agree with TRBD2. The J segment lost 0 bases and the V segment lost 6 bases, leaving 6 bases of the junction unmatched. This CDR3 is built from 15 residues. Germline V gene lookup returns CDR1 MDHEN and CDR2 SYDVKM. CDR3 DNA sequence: TGTGCCAGCAGGGAGACTAGCCCGAGCACAGATACGCAGTATTTT. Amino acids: CASRETSPSTDTQYF.

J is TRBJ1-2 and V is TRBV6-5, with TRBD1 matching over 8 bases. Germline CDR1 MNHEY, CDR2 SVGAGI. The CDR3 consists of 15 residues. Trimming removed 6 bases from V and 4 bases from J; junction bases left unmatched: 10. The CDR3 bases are TGTGCCAGCAGCCCCGACAGGGGAGGAGGCTATGGCTACACCTTC. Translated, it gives CASSPDRGGGYGYTF.

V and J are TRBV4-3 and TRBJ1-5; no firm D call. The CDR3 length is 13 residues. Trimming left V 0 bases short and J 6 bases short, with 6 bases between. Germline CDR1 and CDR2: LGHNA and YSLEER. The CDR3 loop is CASSQDLSQPQHF. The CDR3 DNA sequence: TGCGCCAGCAGCCAAGACTTATCTCAGCCCCAGCATTTT.

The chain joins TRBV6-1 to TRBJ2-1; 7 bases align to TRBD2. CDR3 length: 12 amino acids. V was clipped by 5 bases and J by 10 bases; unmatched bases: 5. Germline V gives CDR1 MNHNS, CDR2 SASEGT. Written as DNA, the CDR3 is TGTGCCAGCAGTTTAAGGGAGGGAGAGCAGTTCTTC. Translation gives CASSLREGEQFF.

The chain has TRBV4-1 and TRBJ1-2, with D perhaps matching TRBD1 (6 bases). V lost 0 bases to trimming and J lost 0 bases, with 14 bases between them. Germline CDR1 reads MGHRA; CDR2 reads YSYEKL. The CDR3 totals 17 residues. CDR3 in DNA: TGCGCCAGCAGCCAAGACAGGGGTTTCTCTTCTAACTATGGCTACACCTTC. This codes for CASSQDRGFSSNYGYTF.

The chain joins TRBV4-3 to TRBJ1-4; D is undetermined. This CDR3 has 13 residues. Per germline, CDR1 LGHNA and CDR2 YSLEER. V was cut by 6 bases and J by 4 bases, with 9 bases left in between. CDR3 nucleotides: TGCGCCAGCAGTCCATCGGGTAATGAAAAACTGTTTTTT. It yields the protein CASSPSGNEKLFF.

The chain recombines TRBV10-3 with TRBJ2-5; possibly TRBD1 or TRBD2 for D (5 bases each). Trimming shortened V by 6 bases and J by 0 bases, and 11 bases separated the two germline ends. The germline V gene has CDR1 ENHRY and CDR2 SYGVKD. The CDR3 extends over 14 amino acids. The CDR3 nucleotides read TGTGCCATCAGCCGGGACGGAAACCAAGAGACCCAGTACTTC. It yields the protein CAISRDGNQETQYF.